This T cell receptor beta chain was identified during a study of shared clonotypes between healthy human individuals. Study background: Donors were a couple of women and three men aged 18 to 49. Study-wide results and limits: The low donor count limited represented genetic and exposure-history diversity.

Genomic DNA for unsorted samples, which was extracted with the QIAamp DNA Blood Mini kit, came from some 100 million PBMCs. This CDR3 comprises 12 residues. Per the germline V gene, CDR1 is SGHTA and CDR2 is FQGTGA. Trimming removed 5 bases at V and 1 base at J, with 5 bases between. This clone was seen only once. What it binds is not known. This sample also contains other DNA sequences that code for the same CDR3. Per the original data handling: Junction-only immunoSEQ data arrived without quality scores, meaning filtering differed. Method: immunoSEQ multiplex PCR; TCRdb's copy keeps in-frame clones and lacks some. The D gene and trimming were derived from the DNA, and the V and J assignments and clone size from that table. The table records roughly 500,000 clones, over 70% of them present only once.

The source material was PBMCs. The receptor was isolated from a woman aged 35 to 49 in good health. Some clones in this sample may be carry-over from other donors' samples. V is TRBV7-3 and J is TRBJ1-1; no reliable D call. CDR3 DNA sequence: TGTGCCAGCAGCACCGGGAACACTGAAGCTTTCTTT. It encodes CASSTGNTEAFF.